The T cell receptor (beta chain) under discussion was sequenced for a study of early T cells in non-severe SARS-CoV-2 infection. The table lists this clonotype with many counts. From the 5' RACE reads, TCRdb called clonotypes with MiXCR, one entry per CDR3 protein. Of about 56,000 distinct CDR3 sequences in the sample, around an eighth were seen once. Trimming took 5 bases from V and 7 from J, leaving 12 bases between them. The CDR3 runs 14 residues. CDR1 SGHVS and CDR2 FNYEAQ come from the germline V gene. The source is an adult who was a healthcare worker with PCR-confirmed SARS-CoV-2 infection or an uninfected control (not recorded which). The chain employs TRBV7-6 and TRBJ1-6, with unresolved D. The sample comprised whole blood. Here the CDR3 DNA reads TGTGCCAGCAGCCCGACACTCTCCAATTCACCCCTCCACTTT. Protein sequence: CASSPTLSNSPLHF.